The clone carrying this T cell receptor (beta chain) was counted once. Antigen specificity is unknown. The data derive from a study of cytomegalovirus exposure and HLA in healthy donors. Study-wide results and caveats: A prior analysis recorded that most TCR beta V segments were productive about 87% or about 30% of the time. Analysis was carried out at a later point, and it linked a missense DCLRE1C variant to TCR beta V- and J-gene trimming. TCR beta sequences reportedly predicted the HLA-A and HLA-B alleles of most subjects accurately.

PCR employed 60 Vbeta and 13 Jbeta primers. Libraries were prepared by immunoSEQ multiplex PCR; TCRdb keeps only in-frame clonotypes and omits some of them. The sample has about 160,000 clones; about four fifths are singletons. Trimming pared 5 bases from V and 7 bases from J, leaving 15 bases between. This CDR3 has 13 amino acids. CDR1 GTSNPN and CDR2 SVGIG come from the germline V gene (reference sequence). This TCR was recovered from a man younger than 45 in good health and CMV-seronegative. The J gene is TRBJ1-5, the V gene TRBV30; a possible D gene is TRBD1 (5 bases). The sequencing input was PBMCs. Here the CDR3 DNA reads TGTGCCTGGGATTCGAAGGGGAAGCAGCCCCAGCATTTT. Translated, it gives CAWDSKGKQPQHF.